Below, 28 T cell receptor beta chains from the same sample are listed, as sequenced in a study of post-analysis software for immune sequencing data. Whole-study results and caveats: Four or five TRBV segments, TRBV5-6, TRBV5-1 and TRBV20-1 among them, were found more frequent in patients than controls.

These receptors have no known antigen. Every TCR beta cDNA library bore unique molecular identifiers. TCRdb re-called the PCR reads with MiXCR, one entry per CDR3 protein. The sample has a few hundred thousand distinct CDR3 sequences; 30% to 40% are singletons. The sample was blood. All receptors derive from a girl aged 2 to 17 with multiple sclerosis.

The J gene is TRBJ2-7, the V gene TRBV20-1; 9 bases agree with TRBD1. The CDR3 length is 14 residues. With 2 bases clipped from V and 2 bases from J, the junction kept 4 bases outside the gene matches. CDR1 is DFQATT, CDR2 SNEGSKA, per germline (reference sequence). CDR3 protein: CSARLRDRAYEQYF. CDR3 nucleotide sequence: TGCAGTGCTAGACTCCGGGACAGGGCCTACGAGCAGTACTTC.

In regard to this clonotype: A junction boundary mismatches the germline segment, possibly from a read error. The V and J genes are TRBV13 and TRBJ2-1; the match to TRBD2 covers 15 bases. The CDR3 spans 15 residues. Looked up from germline, CDR1 is PRHDT and CDR2 is FYEKMQ (reference sequence). The CDR3: CACSPGLAGGSEQFF. For the CDR3, the DNA is TGTGCCTGCAGCCCCGGACTAGCGGGGGGGAGTGAGCAGTTCTTC. The variable domain in full, completed from reference TRBV13 and TRBJ2-1, reads AAGVIQSPRHLIKEKRETATLKCYPIPRHDTVYWYQQGPGQDPQFLISFYEKMQSDKGSIPDRFSAQQFSDYHSELNMSSLELGDSALYFCACSPGLAGGSEQFFGPGTRLTVL.

The chain recombines TRBV5-1 with TRBJ2-7; tentatively, D is TRBD1 (7 bases). With 3 bases removed from V and 2 bases from J, the gap between germline ends came to 15 bases. CDR1 is SGHRS and CDR2 is YFSETQ in the germline V gene. The CDR3 length is 15 residues. As DNA, the CDR3 is TGCGCCAGCAGCTCAGGGGGGACAGATGCCTACGAGCAGTACTTC. It is translated as CASSSGGTDAYEQYF. Filled out from reference TRBV5-1 and TRBJ2-7, the complete variable domain reads KAGVTQTPRYLIKTRGQQVTLSCSPISGHRSVSWYQQTPGQGLQFLFEYFSETQRNKGNFPGRFSGRQFSNSRSEMNVSTLELGDSALYLCASSSGGTDAYEQYFGPGTRLTVT.

The chain recombines TRBV29-1 with TRBJ1-2; TRBD1 is a possible D gene (6 bases). This CDR3 comprises 12 residues. Germline CDR1 is SQVTM and CDR2 is ANQGSEA. The V and J ends lost 2 bases and 8 bases respectively, with 12 bases between them. The CDR3 sequence is CSVESSDRGYTF. The CDR3 DNA is TGCAGCGTTGAATCCAGCGACAGGGGCTACACCTTC.

This clonotype was counted a few times. V is TRBV27 and J is TRBJ2-1; D could derive from TRBD1 or TRBD2 (5 bases each). V was shortened by 2 bases and J by 0 bases, with 8 bases between the two germline ends. The CDR3 has 15 amino acids. Germline V gives CDR1 MNHEY, CDR2 SMNVEV (reference sequence). This CDR3 is CASSLGTVSYNEQFF. The CDR3 DNA follows: TGTGCCAGCAGTTTAGGGACGGTCTCCTACAATGAGCAGTTCTTC.

The rearrangement links TRBV29-1 to TRBJ1-2; no firm D call. This CDR3 region has 11 residues. The V and J ends lost 1 base and 6 bases respectively, with 6 bases between them. From germline, CDR1 is SQVTM and CDR2 ANQGSEA. CDR3 in DNA: TGCAGCGTTGAAGCAGGAGATGGCTACACCTTC. Translation: CSVEAGDGYTF. Full variable domain (outside the CDR3, taken from reference TRBV29-1 and TRBJ1-2): SAVISQKPSRDICQRGTSLTIQCQVDSQVTMMFWYRQQPGQSLTLIATANQGSEATYESGFVIDKFPISRPNLTFSTLTVSNMSPEDSSIYLCSVEAGDGYTFGSGTRLTVV.

This clonotype was seen just once. The chain recombines TRBV3-1 with TRBJ2-1; D is uncertain. Between the trimmed V and J ends, which lost 3 bases and 8 bases, there was a span of 17 bases. Germline values: CDR1 LGHDT, CDR2 YNNKEL (reference sequence). CDR3 length equals 15 residues. The CDR3 nucleotides are TGTGCCAGCAGCCAGGGGTGGGGAAGTGTTGATGAGCAGTTCTTC. Its protein is CASSQGWGSVDEQFF.

The genes are TRBV7-9 and TRBJ2-5, with D hard to call. CDR1 SEHNR and CDR2 FQNEAQ come from the germline V gene (reference sequence). Trimming pared 1 base from V and 2 bases from J, leaving 8 bases between. The CDR3 covers 14 residues. The CDR3 reads CASSLELIQETQYF. Here the CDR3 DNA reads TGTGCCAGCAGCTTAGAACTCATTCAAGAGACCCAGTACTTC.

This chain connects TRBV7-9 to TRBJ2-5, with unresolved D. V gave up 1 base and J gave up 0 bases, with 9 bases separating them. Germline lookup yields CDR1 SEHNR and CDR2 FQNEAQ (reference sequence). This CDR3 contains 15 residues. CDR3 residues: CASSLVSFYQETQYF. The CDR3 DNA sequence: TGTGCCAGCAGCTTAGTCTCCTTCTACCAAGAGACCCAGTACTTC.

The V and J genes are TRBV6-4 and TRBJ2-7; 10 bases are a match to TRBD2. From germline, CDR1 is MRHNA and CDR2 SNTAGT. The CDR3 contains 14 residues. The ends lost 5 bases at V and 10 bases at J; junction bases unmatched: 11. In nucleotides, the CDR3 is TGTGCCAGCAGTCCCAGCGGGGGGGCGAAGGCCCAGTACTTC. Protein sequence: CASSPSGGAKAQYF.

This clonotype was counted between two and nine times. The chain links TRBV4-1 to TRBJ1-2; TRBD1 aligns across 9 bases. V shed 4 bases and J 9 bases; nucleotides not matched to a gene: 3. In germline, CDR1 is MGHRA, CDR2 YSYEKL. CDR3 size: 12 residues. The CDR3 sequence is CASSPGQGRYTF. The CDR3 DNA sequence: TGCGCCAGCAGCCCGGGACAGGGACGCTACACCTTC.

This clonotype has just a few counts. This chain joins TRBV20-1 and TRBJ2-7, with 10 bases aligning to TRBD1. With 5 bases clipped from V and 3 bases from J, the junction kept 4 bases outside the gene matches. Germline CDR1 and CDR2: DFQATT and SNEGSKA (reference sequence). This CDR3 spans 13 amino acids. CDR3: CSALGQGNYEQYF. CDR3 in DNA: TGCAGTGCTCTGGGACAGGGGAACTACGAGCAGTACTTC.

V usage is TRBV7-9 and J usage is TRBJ1-2; tentative D call: TRBD1 (5 bases). This CDR3 is 18 amino acids long. Per germline, CDR1 SEHNR and CDR2 FQNEAQ (reference sequence). V lost 4 bases and J lost 5, with 26 bases in between. The CDR3 DNA is TGTGCCAGCAGCTCTTGGCAGTCGGGGGTCTCCGGATCTTATGGCTACACCTTC. Its translation is CASSSWQSGVSGSYGYTF.

V and J are TRBV5-6 and TRBJ1-2, with a tentative D call TRBD1 (5 bases). The CDR3 length is 12 residues. Germline CDR1 and CDR2: SGHDT and YYEEEE. Trimming shortened V by 4 bases and J by 4 bases, and 8 bases separated the two germline ends. The CDR3 region has the DNA TGTGCCAGCAGCGGGGGGGGCTATGGCTACACCTTC. Translated, it gives CASSGGGYGYTF.

This chain uses TRBV20-1 with TRBJ1-1; a weak D match, TRBD1 (6 bases). CDR3 length equals 11 residues. Germline V lookup: CDR1 DFQATT, CDR2 SNEGSKA (reference sequence). The V gene lost 3 bases and the J gene lost 10 bases, with 12 bases spanning the gap. In DNA, the CDR3 is TGCAGTGCTAGGGAGGGGGTGGGAGCTTTCTTT. It is translated as CSAREGVGAFF.

The chain combines TRBV4-1 with TRBJ1-1; 10 nucleotides agree with TRBD1. The trim removed 3 bases at V and 7 bases at J, leaving 5 bases unmatched. Germline V lookup: CDR1 MGHRA, CDR2 YSYEKL. The length of the CDR3 is 14 residues. The CDR3 loop is CASSHYGQGDEAFF. DNA of the CDR3: TGCGCCAGCAGCCATTACGGACAGGGGGATGAAGCTTTCTTT.

The table lists this clonotype with a few counts. This rearrangement joins TRBV7-9 to TRBJ2-7; tentatively, D is TRBD2 (5 bases). The CDR3 consists of 13 residues. Germline loops: CDR1 SEHNR, CDR2 FQNEAQ (reference sequence). Trimming left V 7 bases short and J 3 bases short, with 13 bases between. CDR3 residues: CASTAAGGYEQYF. The DNA for the CDR3 is TGTGCCAGCACCGCGGCAGGAGGCTACGAGCAGTACTTC.

This clonotype was detected only a few times. The V and J genes are TRBV25-1 and TRBJ2-3; TRBD2 aligns across 10 bases. CDR3 length: 15 residues. Trimming cost V 1 base and J 4 bases; bases outside gene matches: 2. Germline V gives CDR1 MGHDK, CDR2 SYGVNS. The CDR3 here is CASSESLAGADTQYF. The CDR3 DNA is TGTGCCAGCAGTGAATCCCTAGCGGGGGCAGATACGCAGTATTTT.

The rearrangement uses TRBV7-6 and TRBJ1-2; TRBD1 might be the D (6 bases). Trimming took off 5 bases at V and 4 bases at J, with 17 bases between the two ends. CDR1 is SGHVS and CDR2 is FNYEAQ in the germline V gene. The CDR3 consists of 15 residues. This chain's CDR3 is CASSPGQGITYGYTF. The CDR3, as DNA: TGTGCCAGCAGCCCGGGCCAGGGGATAACCTATGGCTACACCTTC.

The rearrangement uses TRBV12-3 or TRBV12-4 and TRBJ1-2; tentative D call: TRBD1 (6 bases). CDR3 length: 16 amino acids. Trimming removed 5 bases at V and 4 bases at J, with 20 bases between. The CDR3 DNA follows: TGTGCCAGCAGTCTCCCAGGGGCCACCCCTTCCTATGGCTACACCTTC. Its translation is CASSLPGATPSYGYTF.

The CDR3 nucleotides are TGCGCCAGCAGCTCGGGACCCGGGGATTCACCCCTCCACTTT. Amino acids: CASSSGPGDSPLHF. V is TRBV5-1 and J is TRBJ1-6; a weak D match, TRBD1 (5 bases). Germline V lookup: CDR1 SGHRS, CDR2 YFSETQ. This CDR3 spans 14 amino acids. V gave up 3 bases and J gave up 8 bases, with 12 bases separating them.

This clonotype appeared many times. The J gene is TRBJ2-7, the V gene TRBV6-5; D uncertain. The V end was cut by 2 bases, the J end by 3 bases, with 8 bases between. The germline V gene has CDR1 MNHEY and CDR2 SVGAGI. The CDR3 runs to 13 residues. This chain's CDR3 is CASSYDGNYEQYF. Here the CDR3 DNA reads TGTGCCAGCAGTTACGATGGGAACTACGAGCAGTACTTC.

The chain links TRBV29-1 to TRBJ2-7, with 8 bases fitting TRBD1. Per germline, CDR1 SQVTM and CDR2 ANQGSEA. The CDR3 sequence is 15 residues long. V was pared by 4 bases and J by 7 bases, with 15 bases of the junction left unmatched. The CDR3, as DNA: TGCAGCGTTGTCTTCTTTAGGACAGGGACGAGTGAGCAGTACTTC. This sequence encodes CSVVFFRTGTSEQYF.

This clonotype appeared a few times. The chain joins TRBV20-1 to TRBJ2-1; D may be TRBD1 (6 bases). This CDR3 comprises 13 residues. V dropped 3 bases and J dropped 1 base, with 7 bases sitting between them. Germline CDR1 reads DFQATT; CDR2 reads SNEGSKA (reference sequence). The CDR3 coding sequence is TGCAGTGCTAGGGGGGCTTCCTACAATGAGCAGTTCTTC. Translating it yields CSARGASYNEQFF.

The rearrangement joins TRBV6-5 to TRBJ1-2; D perhaps matches TRBD1 (6 bases). The V gene lost 0 bases and the J gene lost 2 bases, with 16 bases spanning the gap. CDR3 length equals 17 residues. Germline loops: CDR1 MNHEY, CDR2 SVGAGI. The CDR3 nucleotides read TGTGCCAGCAGTTACTCGAAGTCAGGGGAAACGAACTATGGCTACACCTTC. It yields the protein CASSYSKSGETNYGYTF.

The chain couples TRBV7-9 to TRBJ2-7; 9 bases line up with TRBD1. Trimming took 5 bases from V and 2 from J; bases not matched to a gene: 13. CDR1 and CDR2 (germline): SEHNR, FQNEAQ (reference sequence). The CDR3 length is 17 residues. The CDR3 loop is CASSPHKPGQGAYEQYF. The CDR3 DNA reads as TGTGCCAGCAGCCCTCACAAGCCGGGACAGGGAGCCTACGAGCAGTACTTC. Complete variable domain (other parts from reference TRBV7-9 and TRBJ2-7): DTGVSQNPRHKITKRGQNVTFRCDPISEHNRLYWYRQTLGQGPEFLTYFQNEAQLEKSRLLSDRFSAERPKGSFSTLEIQRTEQGDSAMYLCASSPHKPGQGAYEQYFGPGTRLTVT.

The chain combines TRBV7-8 with TRBJ2-4; 9 bases map to TRBD2. CDR1 is SGHVS, CDR2 FQNEAQ, per germline. The V segment lost 5 bases and the J segment 7 bases; nucleotides outside the gene matches: 9. The CDR3 sequence is 15 residues long. The CDR3 sequence: CASSLTSGSSNIQYF. CDR3 coding DNA: TGTGCCAGCAGCCTTACTAGCGGGTCCTCGAACATTCAGTACTTC.

This clonotype was recorded once. This sequence joins TRBV7-2 and TRBJ1-2, with unresolved D. The V end lost 5 bases, the J end lost 2 bases, and 6 bases lay between the germline ends. Germline V gene sequence: CDR1 SGHTA, CDR2 FQGNSA. CDR3 size: 12 residues. CDR3 protein: CASSEQNYGYTF. The CDR3 bases are TGTGCCAGCAGCGAACAGAACTATGGCTACACCTTC.